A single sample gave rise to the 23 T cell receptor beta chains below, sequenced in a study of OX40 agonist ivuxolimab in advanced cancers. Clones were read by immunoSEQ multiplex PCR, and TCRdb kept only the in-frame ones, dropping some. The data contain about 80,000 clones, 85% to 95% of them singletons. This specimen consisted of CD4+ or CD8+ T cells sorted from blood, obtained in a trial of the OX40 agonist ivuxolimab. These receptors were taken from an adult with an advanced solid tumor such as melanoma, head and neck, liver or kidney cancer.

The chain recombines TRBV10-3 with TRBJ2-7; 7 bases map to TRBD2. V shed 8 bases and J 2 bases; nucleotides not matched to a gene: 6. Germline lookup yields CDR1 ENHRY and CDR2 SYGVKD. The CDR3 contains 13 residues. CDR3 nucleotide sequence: TGTGCCATCGGAGCGGGAACTACCTACGAGCAGTACTTC. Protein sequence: CAIGAGTTYEQYF.

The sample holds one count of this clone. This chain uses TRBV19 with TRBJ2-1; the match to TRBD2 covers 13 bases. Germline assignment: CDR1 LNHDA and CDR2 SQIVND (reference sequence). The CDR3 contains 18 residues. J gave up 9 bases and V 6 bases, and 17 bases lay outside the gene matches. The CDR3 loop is CASRPPWFGLAGDSEQFF. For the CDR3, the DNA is TGTGCCAGTAGACCACCCTGGTTCGGACTAGCGGGAGACAGTGAGCAGTTCTTC.

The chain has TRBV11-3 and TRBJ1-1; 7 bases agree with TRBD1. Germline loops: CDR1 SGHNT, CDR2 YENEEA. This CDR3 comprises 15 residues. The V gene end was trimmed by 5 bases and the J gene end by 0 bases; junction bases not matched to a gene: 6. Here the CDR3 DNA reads TGTGCCAGCAGCCCCCGACAGGGCTTGAACACTGAAGCTTTCTTT. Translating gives CASSPRQGLNTEAFF.

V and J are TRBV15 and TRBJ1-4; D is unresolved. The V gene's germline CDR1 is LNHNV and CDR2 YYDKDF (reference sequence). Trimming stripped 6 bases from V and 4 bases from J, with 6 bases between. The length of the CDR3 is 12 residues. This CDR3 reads CATRSNNEKLFF. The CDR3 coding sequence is TGTGCCACCAGGAGTAATAATGAAAAACTGTTTTTT.

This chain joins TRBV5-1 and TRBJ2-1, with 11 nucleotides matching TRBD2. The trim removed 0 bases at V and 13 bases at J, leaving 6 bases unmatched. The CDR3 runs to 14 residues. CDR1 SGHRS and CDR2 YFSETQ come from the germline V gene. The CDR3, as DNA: TGCGCCAGCAGCTTGGATCTTAGCGGGAGGGCCCAGTTCTTC. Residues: CASSLDLSGRAQFF.

The CDR3 nucleotides are TGTGCCAGCAGCTTTCCAGGGCGCGAGCAGTACTTC. Translation: CASSFPGREQYF. This rearrangement joins TRBV7-2 to TRBJ2-7, with D maybe TRBD1 (5 bases). The germline gives CDR1 SGHTA, CDR2 FQGNSA. The CDR3 extends over 12 amino acids. V gave up 3 bases and J gave up 6 bases, with 9 bases separating them. The entire variable domain, with the rest obtained from reference TRBV7-2 and TRBJ2-7, is as follows: GAGVSQSPSNKVTEKGKDVELRCDPISGHTALYWYRQSLGQGLEFLIYFQGNSAPDKSGLPSDRFSAERTGGSVSTLTIQRTQQEDSAVYLCASSFPGREQYFGPGTRLTVT.

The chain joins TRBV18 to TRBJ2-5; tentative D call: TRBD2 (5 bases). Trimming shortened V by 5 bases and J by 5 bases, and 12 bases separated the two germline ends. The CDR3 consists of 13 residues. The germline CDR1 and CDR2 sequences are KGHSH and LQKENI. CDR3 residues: CASSLVGAETQYF. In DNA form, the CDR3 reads TGTGCCAGCTCATTGGTGGGAGCGGAGACCCAGTACTTC. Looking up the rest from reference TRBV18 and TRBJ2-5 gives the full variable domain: NAGVMQNPRHLVRRRGQEARLRCSPMKGHSHVYWYRQLPEEGLKFMVYLQKENIIDESGMPKERFSAEFPKEGPSILRIQQVVRGDSAAYFCASSLVGAETQYFGPGTRLLVL.

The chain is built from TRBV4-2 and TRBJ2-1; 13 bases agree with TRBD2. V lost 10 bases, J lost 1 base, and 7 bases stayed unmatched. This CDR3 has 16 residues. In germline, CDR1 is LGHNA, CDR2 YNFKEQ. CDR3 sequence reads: CATGLAGDWSYNEQFF. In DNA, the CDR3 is TGTGCCACAGGACTAGCGGGAGATTGGTCCTACAATGAGCAGTTCTTC.

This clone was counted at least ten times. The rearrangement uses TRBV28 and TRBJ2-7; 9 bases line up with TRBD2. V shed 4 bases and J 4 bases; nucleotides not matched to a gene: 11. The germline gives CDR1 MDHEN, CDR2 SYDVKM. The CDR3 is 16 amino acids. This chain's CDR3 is CASSSPRREGKYEQYF. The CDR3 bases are TGTGCCAGCAGTTCCCCCCGGCGGGAGGGGAAGTACGAGCAGTACTTC.

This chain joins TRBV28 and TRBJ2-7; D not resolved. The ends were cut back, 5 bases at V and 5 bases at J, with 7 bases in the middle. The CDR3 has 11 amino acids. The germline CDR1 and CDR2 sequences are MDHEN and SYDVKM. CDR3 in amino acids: CASSRNHEQYF. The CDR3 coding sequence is TGTGCCAGCAGTAGGAACCACGAGCAGTACTTC.

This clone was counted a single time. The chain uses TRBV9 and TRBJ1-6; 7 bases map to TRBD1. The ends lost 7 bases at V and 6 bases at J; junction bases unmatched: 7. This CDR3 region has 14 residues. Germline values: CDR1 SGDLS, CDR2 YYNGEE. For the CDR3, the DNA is TGTGCCAGCGGCCGCACAGGGGCTAATTCACCCCTCCACTTT. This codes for CASGRTGANSPLHF.

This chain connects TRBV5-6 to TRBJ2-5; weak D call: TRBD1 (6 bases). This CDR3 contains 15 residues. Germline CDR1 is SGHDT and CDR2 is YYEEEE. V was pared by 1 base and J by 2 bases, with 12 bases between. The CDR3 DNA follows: TGTGCCAGCAGCTTGTATACAGGGTGGCAAGAGACCCAGTACTTC. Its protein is CASSLYTGWQETQYF.

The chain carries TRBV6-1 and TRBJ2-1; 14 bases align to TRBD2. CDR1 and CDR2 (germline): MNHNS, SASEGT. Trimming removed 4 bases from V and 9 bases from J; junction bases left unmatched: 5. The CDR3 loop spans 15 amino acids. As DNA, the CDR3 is TGTGCCAGCAGTGGACAGGGACTAGCGGGAGTTGAGCAGTTCTTC. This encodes CASSGQGLAGVEQFF.

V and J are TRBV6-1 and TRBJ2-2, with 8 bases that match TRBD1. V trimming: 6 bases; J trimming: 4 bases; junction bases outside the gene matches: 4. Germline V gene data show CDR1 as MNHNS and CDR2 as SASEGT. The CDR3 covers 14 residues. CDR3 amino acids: CASSLTGGTGELFF. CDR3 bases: TGTGCCAGCAGCCTAACAGGGGGCACCGGGGAGCTGTTTTTT.

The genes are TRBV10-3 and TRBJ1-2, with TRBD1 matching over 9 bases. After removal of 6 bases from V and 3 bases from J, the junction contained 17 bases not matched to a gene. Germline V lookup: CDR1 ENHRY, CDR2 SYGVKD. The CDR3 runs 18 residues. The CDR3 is CAISALPGTGNGDYGYTF. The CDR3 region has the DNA TGTGCCATCAGCGCACTCCCCGGGACAGGGAACGGGGACTATGGCTACACCTTC.

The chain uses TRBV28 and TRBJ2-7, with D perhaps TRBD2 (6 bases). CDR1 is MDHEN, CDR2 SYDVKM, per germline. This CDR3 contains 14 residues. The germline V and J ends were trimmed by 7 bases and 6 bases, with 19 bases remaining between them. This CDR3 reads CASTEARRAAEQYF. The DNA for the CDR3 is TGTGCCAGCACCGAAGCCAGGAGGGCCGCCGAGCAGTACTTC.

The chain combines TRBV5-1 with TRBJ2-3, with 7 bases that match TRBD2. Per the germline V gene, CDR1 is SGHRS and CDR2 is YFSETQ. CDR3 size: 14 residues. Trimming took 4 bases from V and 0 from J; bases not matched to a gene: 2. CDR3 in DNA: TGCGCCAGCAGCGTTAGCGGGAGCACAGATACGCAGTATTTT. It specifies CASSVSGSTDTQYF.

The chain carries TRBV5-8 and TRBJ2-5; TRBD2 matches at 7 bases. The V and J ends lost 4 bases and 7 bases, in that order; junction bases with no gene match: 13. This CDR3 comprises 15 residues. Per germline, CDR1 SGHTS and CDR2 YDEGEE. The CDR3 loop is CASSPRTSWIGTQYF. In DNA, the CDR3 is TGTGCCAGCAGCCCTAGGACTAGTTGGATTGGGACCCAGTACTTC.

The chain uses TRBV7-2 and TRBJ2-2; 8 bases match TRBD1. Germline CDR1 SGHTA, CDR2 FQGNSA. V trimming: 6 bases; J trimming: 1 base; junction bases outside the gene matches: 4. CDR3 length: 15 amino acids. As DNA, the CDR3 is TGTGCCAGCAGTCTCAGGGGGCTGAACACCGGGGAGCTGTTTTTT. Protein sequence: CASSLRGLNTGELFF. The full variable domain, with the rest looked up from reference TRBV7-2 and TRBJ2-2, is GAGVSQSPSNKVTEKGKDVELRCDPISGHTALYWYRQSLGQGLEFLIYFQGNSAPDKSGLPSDRFSAERTGGSVSTLTIQRTQQEDSAVYLCASSLRGLNTGELFFGEGSRLTVL.

CDR3 coding DNA: TGTGCCAGCAGCTCTGGACTAGCGGATTCTAATGAGCAGTTCTTC. It translates to CASSSGLADSNEQFF. This chain uses TRBV11-3 with TRBJ2-1, with TRBD2 matching over 10 bases. The CDR3 has 15 residues. J lost 7 bases, V lost 4 bases, and 7 bases had no gene match. The V gene's germline CDR1 is SGHNT and CDR2 YENEEA. Full variable domain (rest looked up from reference TRBV11-3 and TRBJ2-1): EAGVVQSPRYKIIEKKQPVAFWCNPISGHNTLYWYLQNLGQGPELLIRYENEEAVDDSQLPKDRFSAERLKGVDSTLKIQPAELGDSAVYLCASSSGLADSNEQFFGPGTRLTVL.

CDR3: CASSVPGRDRIRNTGELFF. For the CDR3, the DNA is TGTGCCAGCAGCGTACCCGGGAGGGACAGGATAAGGAACACCGGGGAGCTGTTTTTT. The rearrangement links TRBV9 to TRBJ2-2; D may correspond to TRBD1 or TRBD2 (8 bases each). This CDR3 has 19 amino acids. Trimming stripped 1 base from V and 1 base from J, with 20 bases between. Germline lookup yields CDR1 SGDLS and CDR2 YYNGEE.

CDR3 DNA sequence: TGTGCCACCCTAAGACAGTATAATTCACCCCTCCACTTT. The encoded protein is CATLRQYNSPLHF. The V and J genes are TRBV6-6 and TRBJ1-6, with D possibly matching TRBD1 (5 bases). Germline-derived CDR1 and CDR2 are MNHNY and SVGAGI (reference sequence). V lost 10 bases and J 4 bases, leaving 11 bases between the germline ends. This CDR3 has 13 residues.

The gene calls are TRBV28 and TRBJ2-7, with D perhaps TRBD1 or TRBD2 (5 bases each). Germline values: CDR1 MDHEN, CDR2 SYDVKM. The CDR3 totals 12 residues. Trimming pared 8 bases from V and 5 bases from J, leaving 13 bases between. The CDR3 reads CASGTGNHEQYF. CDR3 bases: TGTGCCAGCGGGACGGGGAACCACGAGCAGTACTTC.